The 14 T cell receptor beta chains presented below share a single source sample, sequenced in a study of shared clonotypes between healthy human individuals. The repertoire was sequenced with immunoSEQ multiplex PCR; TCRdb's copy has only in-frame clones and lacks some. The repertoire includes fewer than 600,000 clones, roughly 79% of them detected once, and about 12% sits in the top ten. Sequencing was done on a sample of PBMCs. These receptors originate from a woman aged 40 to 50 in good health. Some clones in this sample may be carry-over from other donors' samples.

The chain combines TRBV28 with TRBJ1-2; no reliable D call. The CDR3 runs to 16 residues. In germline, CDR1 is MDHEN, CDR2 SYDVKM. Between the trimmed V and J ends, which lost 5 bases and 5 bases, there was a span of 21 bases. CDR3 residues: CASSHMEYRVVYGYTF. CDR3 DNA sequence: TGTGCCAGCAGTCATATGGAATACCGGGTTGTATATGGCTACACCTTC.

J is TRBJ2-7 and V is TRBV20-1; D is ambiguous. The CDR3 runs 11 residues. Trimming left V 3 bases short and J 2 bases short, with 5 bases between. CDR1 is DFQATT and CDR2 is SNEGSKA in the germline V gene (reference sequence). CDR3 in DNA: TGCAGTGCTAGTCTAGCCTACGAGCAGTACTTC. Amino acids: CSASLAYEQYF.

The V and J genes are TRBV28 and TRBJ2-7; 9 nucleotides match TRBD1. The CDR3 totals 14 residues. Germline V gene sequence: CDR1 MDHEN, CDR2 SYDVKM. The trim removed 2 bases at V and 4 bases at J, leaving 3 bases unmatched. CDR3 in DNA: TGTGCCAGCAGTTTAAGACAGGGGGTTTACGAGCAGTACTTC. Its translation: CASSLRQGVYEQYF.

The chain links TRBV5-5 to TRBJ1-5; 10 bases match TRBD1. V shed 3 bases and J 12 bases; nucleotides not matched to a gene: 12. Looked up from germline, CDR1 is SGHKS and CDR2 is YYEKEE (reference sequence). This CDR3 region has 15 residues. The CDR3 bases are TGTGCCAGCAGCTACAATTGGGACAGGGGTCAGAACCAGCATTTT. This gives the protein CASSYNWDRGQNQHF.

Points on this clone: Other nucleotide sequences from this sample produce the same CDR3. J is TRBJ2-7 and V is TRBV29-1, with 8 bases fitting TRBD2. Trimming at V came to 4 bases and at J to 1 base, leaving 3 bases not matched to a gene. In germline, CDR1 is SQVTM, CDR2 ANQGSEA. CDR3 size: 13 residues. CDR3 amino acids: CSVAGTSSYEQYF. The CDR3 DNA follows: TGCAGCGTTGCCGGGACTAGTTCCTACGAGCAGTACTTC.

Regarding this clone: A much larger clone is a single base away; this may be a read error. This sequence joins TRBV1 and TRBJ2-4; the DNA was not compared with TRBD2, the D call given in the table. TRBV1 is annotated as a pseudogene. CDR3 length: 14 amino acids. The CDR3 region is CTSSPRGLKSIQYF. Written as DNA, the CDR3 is TGCACCAGCAGCCCGAGAGGGTTAAAAAGCATTCAGTACTTC.

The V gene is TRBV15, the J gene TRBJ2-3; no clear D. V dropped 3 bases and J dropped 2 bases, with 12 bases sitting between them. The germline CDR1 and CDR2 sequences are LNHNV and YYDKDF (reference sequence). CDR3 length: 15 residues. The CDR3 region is CATSRDDSHTDTQYF. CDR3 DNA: TGTGCCACCAGCAGGGACGACTCCCACACAGATACGCAGTATTTT. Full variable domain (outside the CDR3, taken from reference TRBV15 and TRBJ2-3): DAMVIQNPRYQVTQFGKPVTLSCSQTLNHNVMYWYQQKSSQAPKLLFHYYDKDFNNEADTPDNFQSRRPNTSFCFLDIRSPGLGDTAMYLCATSRDDSHTDTQYFGPGTRLTVL.

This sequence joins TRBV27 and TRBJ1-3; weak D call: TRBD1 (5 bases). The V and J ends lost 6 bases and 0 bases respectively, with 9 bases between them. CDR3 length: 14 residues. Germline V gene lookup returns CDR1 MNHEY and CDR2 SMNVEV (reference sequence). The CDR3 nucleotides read TGTGCCAGCAGCACAGGAAGCTCTGGAAACACCATATATTTT. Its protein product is CASSTGSSGNTIYF.

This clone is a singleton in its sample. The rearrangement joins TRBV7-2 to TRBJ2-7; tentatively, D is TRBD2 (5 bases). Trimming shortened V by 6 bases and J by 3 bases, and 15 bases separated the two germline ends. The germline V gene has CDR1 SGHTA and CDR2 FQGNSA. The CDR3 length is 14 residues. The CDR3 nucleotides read TGTGCCAGCAGTCTGCAACAGAGCGGCTACGAGCAGTACTTC. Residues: CASSLQQSGYEQYF.

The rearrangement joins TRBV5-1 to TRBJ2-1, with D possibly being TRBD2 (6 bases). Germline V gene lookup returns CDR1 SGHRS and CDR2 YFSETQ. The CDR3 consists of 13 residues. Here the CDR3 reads CATTRSPPDEQFF. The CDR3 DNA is TGCGCTACGACTAGGTCCCCTCCGGATGAGCAGTTCTTC.

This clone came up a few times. The CDR3 DNA reads TGCGCCAGCATGGACTTACCAGATACGCAGTATTTT. It translates to CASMDLPDTQYF. The rearrangement uses TRBV5-1 and TRBJ2-3; possible D gene TRBD2, 5 bases. Germline V gene sequence: CDR1 SGHRS, CDR2 YFSETQ. The CDR3 length is 12 residues. V lost 6 bases to trimming and J lost 4 bases, with 9 bases between them.

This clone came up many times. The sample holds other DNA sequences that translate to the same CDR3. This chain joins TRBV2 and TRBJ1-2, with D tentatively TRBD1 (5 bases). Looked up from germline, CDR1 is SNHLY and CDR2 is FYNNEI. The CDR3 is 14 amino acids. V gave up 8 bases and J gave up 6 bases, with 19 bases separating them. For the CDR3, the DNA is TGTGCCAGCGAGGGGTTTGGCAGGTCTGATGGCTACACCTTC. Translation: CASEGFGRSDGYTF.

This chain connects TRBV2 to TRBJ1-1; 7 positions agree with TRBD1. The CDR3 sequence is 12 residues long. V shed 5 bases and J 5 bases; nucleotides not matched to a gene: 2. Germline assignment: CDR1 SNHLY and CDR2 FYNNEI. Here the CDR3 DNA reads TGTGCCAGCAGTACCAGGGGGACTGAAGCTTTCTTT. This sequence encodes CASSTRGTEAFF.

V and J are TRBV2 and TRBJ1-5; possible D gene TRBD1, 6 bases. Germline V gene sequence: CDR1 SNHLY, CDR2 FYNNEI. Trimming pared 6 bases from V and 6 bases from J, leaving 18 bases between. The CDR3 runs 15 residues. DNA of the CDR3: TGTGCCAGCAGCGCAAGGGGGATCAGGGGTCAGCCCCAGCATTTT. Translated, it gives CASSARGIRGQPQHF.